These 27 T cell receptor beta chains came from one sample sequenced in a study of blood T cell repertoires in COVID-19. Sequencing used immunoSEQ multiplex PCR; TCRdb keeps in-frame clones, though not all of them. Among about 220,000 clones, 85% to 90% were seen once, and the ten largest hold over 3%. The sequenced sample was PBMCs or T cells enriched from blood (not recorded which). These receptors were taken from a woman under 30 in a cohort exposed to, infected with or recovered from COVID-19 (not recorded which).

J is TRBJ1-4 and V is TRBV7-8, with a possible D match to TRBD1 (6 bases). Per the germline V gene, CDR1 is SGHVS and CDR2 is FQNEAQ. V shed 1 base and J shed 4 bases, with 13 bases lying between them. This CDR3 has 16 amino acids. CDR3 loop: CASSLGGGGVNEKLFF. As DNA, the CDR3 is TGTGCCAGCAGCTTAGGAGGGGGTGGAGTTAATGAAAAACTGTTTTTT.

Points on this clone: Other DNA sequences in the sample encode the same CDR3. The chain is built from TRBV5-6 and TRBJ1-1, with a tentative D call TRBD1 (5 bases). The CDR3 sequence is 14 residues long. Germline V gives CDR1 SGHDT, CDR2 YYEEEE. V was trimmed by 4 bases and J by 1 base, leaving 11 bases between them. The CDR3 reads CASSLVGGNTEAFF. Written as DNA, the CDR3 is TGTGCCAGCAGCCTCGTGGGGGGGAACACTGAAGCTTTCTTT.

The chain carries TRBV5-1 and TRBJ1-1; D gene ambiguous. The germline V and J ends were trimmed by 0 bases and 0 bases, with 15 bases remaining between them. The CDR3 runs 17 residues. Germline CDR1 reads SGHRS; CDR2 reads YFSETQ. CDR3 amino acids: CASSLAGPGNLNTEAFF. DNA of the CDR3: TGCGCCAGCAGCTTGGCCGGGCCCGGGAACTTGAACACTGAAGCTTTCTTT.

This clone is a singleton in its sample. CDR3 DNA sequence: TGTGCCAGCAGGACATCCAACAATTCACCCCTCCACTTT. Protein: CASRTSNNSPLHF. V gene TRBV7-9 combines with J gene TRBJ1-6; D remains ambiguous. V lost 6 bases, J lost 7 bases, and 10 bases lay in between. The CDR3 loop spans 13 amino acids. CDR1 is SEHNR and CDR2 is FQNEAQ in the germline V gene (reference sequence). Full variable domain (remainder filled in from reference TRBV7-9 and TRBJ1-6): DTGVSQNPRHKITKRGQNVTFRCDPISEHNRLYWYRQTLGQGPEFLTYFQNEAQLEKSRLLSDRFSAERPKGSFSTLEIQRTEQGDSAMYLCASRTSNNSPLHFGNGTRLTVT.

The chain couples TRBV5-1 to TRBJ2-7; 7 positions match TRBD1. CDR1 and CDR2 (germline): SGHRS, YFSETQ. This CDR3 region has 14 residues. V gave up 0 bases and J gave up 5 bases; unmatched junction bases: 5. CDR3 sequence: CASSLGTGTDEQYF. Written as DNA, the CDR3 is TGCGCCAGCAGCTTGGGGACAGGTACAGACGAGCAGTACTTC.

The chain carries TRBV5-4 and TRBJ2-1; TRBD2 matches 10 bases. Germline V lookup: CDR1 SGHNT, CDR2 YYREEE (reference sequence). The CDR3 consists of 18 residues. The trim removed 0 bases at V and 0 bases at J, leaving 6 bases unmatched. The chain's CDR3 is CASSLASGGARSYNEQFF. CDR3 nucleotides: TGTGCCAGCAGCTTGGCCAGCGGGGGGGCTCGCTCCTACAATGAGCAGTTCTTC. The full variable domain, rest sourced from reference TRBV5-4 and TRBJ2-1, is ETGVTQSPTHLIKTRGQQVTLRCSSQSGHNTVSWYQQALGQGPQFIFQYYREEENGRGNFPPRFSGLQFPNYSSELNVNALELDDSALYLCASSLASGGARSYNEQFFGPGTRLTVL.

This clone was detected ten times or more. The CDR3 spells CASSSRLQGASGANVLTF. As DNA, the CDR3 is TGTGCCAGCAGCTCGAGACTCCAGGGGGCCTCTGGGGCCAACGTCCTGACTTTC. The chain employs TRBV11-3 and TRBJ2-6; 8 bases agree with TRBD1. V dropped 4 bases and J dropped 0; count of bases not matched to a gene: 8. Germline loops: CDR1 SGHNT, CDR2 YENEEA. The CDR3 has 18 residues. Full variable domain (rest looked up from reference TRBV11-3 and TRBJ2-6): EAGVVQSPRYKIIEKKQPVAFWCNPISGHNTLYWYLQNLGQGPELLIRYENEEAVDDSQLPKDRFSAERLKGVDSTLKIQPAELGDSAVYLCASSSRLQGASGANVLTFGAGSRLTVL.

This chain connects TRBV24-1 to TRBJ2-3, with 10 bases identical to TRBD2. The V segment lost 2 bases and the J segment 7 bases; nucleotides outside the gene matches: 5. The CDR3 consists of 15 residues. Germline V gives CDR1 KGHDR, CDR2 SFDVKD. CDR3 nucleotides: TGTGCCACCAGTGATTGGACTAGCGGTGGGAATACGCAGTATTTT. Translating it yields CATSDWTSGGNTQYF.

The V call is TRBV15, the J call TRBJ1-2; possibly TRBD1 for D (5 bases). The V gene's germline CDR1 is LNHNV and CDR2 YYDKDF (reference sequence). The V and J ends lost 3 bases and 4 bases respectively, with 15 bases between them. The CDR3 length is 15 residues. The CDR3 protein is CATSSLLAGSYGYTF. The CDR3 DNA is TGTGCCACCAGCAGCCTCTTGGCAGGGTCCTATGGCTACACCTTC.

This clone has a handful of counts. The chain combines TRBV4-2 with TRBJ2-7, with D maybe TRBD2 (5 bases). V lost 0 bases, J lost 4 bases, and 10 bases lay in between. CDR3 size: 14 residues. CDR1 is LGHNA, CDR2 YNFKEQ, per germline. CDR3 nucleotides: TGTGCCAGCAGCCAAGATGAGACGGGGTACGAGCAGTACTTC. Translating gives CASSQDETGYEQYF.

The rearrangement links TRBV5-5 to TRBJ1-1, with no clear D. The germline V gene encodes CDR1 SGHKS and CDR2 YYEKEE (reference sequence). The CDR3 is 14 amino acids. V lost 2 bases to trimming and J lost 0 bases, with 8 bases between them. The CDR3 coding sequence is TGTGCCAGCAGCTTCTCAACAATGAACACTGAAGCTTTCTTT. Its translation is CASSFSTMNTEAFF.

Comments on this clone: Within the sample, other DNA sequences also encode this same CDR3. The chain has TRBV7-9 and TRBJ2-3, with D unresolved. V was pared by 2 bases and J by 5 bases, with 5 bases between. Germline lookup yields CDR1 SEHNR and CDR2 FQNEAQ (reference sequence). This CDR3 spans 12 amino acids. CDR3 sequence reads: CASSLTGDTQYF. The CDR3 nucleotides are TGTGCCAGCAGCTTAACGGGAGATACGCAGTATTTT.

V is TRBV5-5 and J is TRBJ2-6, with D hard to call. Germline assignment: CDR1 SGHKS and CDR2 YYEKEE (reference sequence). This CDR3 is built from 12 residues. V was cut by 3 bases and J by 11 bases, with 9 bases left in between. DNA of the CDR3: TGTGCCAGCAGCTCCGTCCCCGACGTCCTGACTTTC. Its protein product is CASSSVPDVLTF. The variable domain in full, with the rest retrieved from reference TRBV5-5 and TRBJ2-6, is DAGVTQSPTHLIKTRGQQVTLRCSPISGHKSVSWYQQVLGQGPQFIFQYYEKEERGRGNFPDRFSARQFPNYSSELNVNALLLGDSALYLCASSSVPDVLTFGAGSRLTVL.

V is TRBV5-4 and J is TRBJ1-4; D is unresolved. V gave up 4 bases and J gave up 7 bases, with 11 bases separating them. Looked up from germline, CDR1 is SGHNT and CDR2 is YYREEE (reference sequence). The length of the CDR3 is 13 residues. For the CDR3, the DNA is TGTGCCAGCAGCATCGCGGGTTTTGAAAAACTGTTTTTT. Translation: CASSIAGFEKLFF.

The V call is TRBV24-1, the J call TRBJ2-3, with 15 bases aligning to TRBD2. V gave up 5 bases and J gave up 4 bases; unmatched junction bases: 6. Germline V gives CDR1 KGHDR, CDR2 SFDVKD. The CDR3 totals 17 residues. The CDR3 bases are TGTGCCACCAGTGGAGGACTAGCGGGGGGGAGGGCAGATACGCAGTATTTT. Protein sequence: CATSGGLAGGRADTQYF.

The rearrangement joins TRBV6-2 or TRBV6-3 to TRBJ2-1, with 8 bases aligning to TRBD2. Losses at the gene ends were 3 bases for V and 4 bases for J; bases not matched to a gene: 5. CDR1 is MNHEY and CDR2 is SVGEGT in the germline V gene. This CDR3 spans 15 amino acids. CDR3 loop: CASSYSAGVYNEQFF. Here the CDR3 DNA reads TGTGCCAGCAGTTATTCAGCGGGAGTGTACAATGAGCAGTTCTTC.

The DNA for the CDR3 is TGTGCCAGTAGTAGGGGGGGATGGTCTGGAAACACCATATATTTT. The encoded protein is CASSRGGWSGNTIYF. The chain combines TRBV19 with TRBJ1-3; tentatively, D is TRBD1 (5 bases). V was cut by 4 bases and J by 1 base, with 11 bases left in between. Germline V lookup: CDR1 LNHDA, CDR2 SQIVND (reference sequence). This CDR3 has 15 residues.

The rearrangement uses TRBV19 and TRBJ1-5; D perhaps matches TRBD1 (5 bases). Germline lookup yields CDR1 LNHDA and CDR2 SQIVND (reference sequence). The CDR3 sequence is 17 residues long. Trimming cost V 0 bases and J 4 bases, with 16 bases left between them. CDR3 protein: CASSIDLQGGVNQPQHF. The CDR3 coding sequence is TGTGCCAGTAGTATAGATCTCCAGGGTGGGGTAAATCAGCCCCAGCATTTT. Complete variable domain (other parts from reference TRBV19 and TRBJ1-5): DGGITQSPKYLFRKEGQNVTLSCEQNLNHDAMYWYRQDPGQGLRLIYYSQIVNDFQKGDIAEGYSVSREKKESFPLTVTSAQKNPTAFYLCASSIDLQGGVNQPQHFGDGTRLSIL.

This clone was seen once. J is TRBJ1-3 and V is TRBV19; unclear D gene. The ends were cut back, 5 bases at V and 0 bases at J, with 11 bases in the middle. Germline CDR1 is LNHDA and CDR2 is SQIVND (reference sequence). The CDR3 totals 15 residues. DNA for the CDR3: TGTGCCAGTAGTCCCGAGCGGAGCTCTGGAAACACCATATATTTT. This codes for CASSPERSSGNTIYF.

This chain links TRBV28 with TRBJ1-2; 8 nucleotides match TRBD1. CDR3 length equals 14 residues. Germline-derived CDR1 and CDR2 are MDHEN and SYDVKM. The V segment lost 6 bases and the J segment 4 bases; nucleotides outside the gene matches: 7. The CDR3 nucleotides are TGTGCCAGCAGACCGGGACAGGAACCCTATGGCTACACCTTC. It encodes CASRPGQEPYGYTF.

The chain couples TRBV6-5 to TRBJ2-7, with 7 positions matching TRBD1. This CDR3 contains 14 residues. CDR1 MNHEY and CDR2 SVGAGI come from the germline V gene. J was trimmed by 0 bases and V by 6 bases; bases with no gene match: 5. CDR3 sequence reads: CASSARDSSYEQYF. For the CDR3, the DNA is TGTGCCAGCAGCGCCAGGGACAGCTCCTACGAGCAGTACTTC.

This clone was recorded a few times. Here the CDR3 DNA reads TGTGCCAGCAGTCCTTATGCCGGGACAGGGTATGGCTACACCTTC. It specifies CASSPYAGTGYGYTF. This sequence joins TRBV7-2 and TRBJ1-2, with 9 nucleotides matching TRBD1. V lost 6 bases to trimming and J lost 5 bases; unmatched junction nucleotides: 10. CDR1 and CDR2 (germline): SGHTA, FQGNSA. This CDR3 is built from 15 residues.

This clone turned up a few times. The chain carries TRBV25-1 and TRBJ2-1, with D unresolved. The V end lost 6 bases, the J end lost 9 bases, and 12 bases lay between the germline ends. The CDR3 is made up of 12 amino acids. Germline loops: CDR1 MGHDK, CDR2 SYGVNS. CDR3 DNA: TGTGCCAGCAGCCCCGACGGAGTTGAGCAGTTCTTC. Encoded protein: CASSPDGVEQFF.

CDR3 region: CASPYTEAFF. The CDR3 nucleotides are TGTGCCAGCCCCTACACTGAAGCTTTCTTT. The rearrangement links TRBV21-1 to TRBJ1-1. TRBV21-1 counts as a pseudogene. This CDR3 has 10 amino acids.

The count of this clone is one. The gene calls are TRBV6-4 and TRBJ1-1; no clear D gene. Deletions cut 6 bases from V and 6 bases from J, with 17 bases between. CDR1 MRHNA and CDR2 SNTAGT come from the germline V gene. The CDR3 is made up of 14 amino acids. The CDR3 is CASRSWGGSAEAFF. The CDR3 coding sequence is TGTGCCAGCAGGTCGTGGGGAGGGAGCGCTGAAGCTTTCTTT.

Regarding this clone: A read error may produce the germline difference seen at one junction end. This chain uses TRBV4-1 with TRBJ2-1; 10 nucleotides match TRBD2. The CDR3 is made up of 18 amino acids. CDR1 is MGHRA, CDR2 YSYEKL, per germline. The CDR3 sequence: CASSKLAGTPSSYNEQFF. CDR3 DNA sequence: TGCGCCAGCAGCAAACTAGCGGGGACTCCGAGCTCCTACAATGAACAGTTCTTC.

The chain combines TRBV5-1 with TRBJ2-7, with TRBD1 matching 7 bases. The V gene's germline CDR1 is SGHRS and CDR2 YFSETQ. V dropped 0 bases and J dropped 3; count of bases not matched to a gene: 6. The CDR3 spans 15 residues. The CDR3 spells CASSLVEGGVYEQYF. The DNA for the CDR3 is TGCGCCAGCAGCTTGGTTGAAGGGGGCGTCTACGAGCAGTACTTC. The variable domain in full, completed from reference TRBV5-1 and TRBJ2-7, reads KAGVTQTPRYLIKTRGQQVTLSCSPISGHRSVSWYQQTPGQGLQFLFEYFSETQRNKGNFPGRFSGRQFSNSRSEMNVSTLELGDSALYLCASSLVEGGVYEQYFGPGTRLTVT.